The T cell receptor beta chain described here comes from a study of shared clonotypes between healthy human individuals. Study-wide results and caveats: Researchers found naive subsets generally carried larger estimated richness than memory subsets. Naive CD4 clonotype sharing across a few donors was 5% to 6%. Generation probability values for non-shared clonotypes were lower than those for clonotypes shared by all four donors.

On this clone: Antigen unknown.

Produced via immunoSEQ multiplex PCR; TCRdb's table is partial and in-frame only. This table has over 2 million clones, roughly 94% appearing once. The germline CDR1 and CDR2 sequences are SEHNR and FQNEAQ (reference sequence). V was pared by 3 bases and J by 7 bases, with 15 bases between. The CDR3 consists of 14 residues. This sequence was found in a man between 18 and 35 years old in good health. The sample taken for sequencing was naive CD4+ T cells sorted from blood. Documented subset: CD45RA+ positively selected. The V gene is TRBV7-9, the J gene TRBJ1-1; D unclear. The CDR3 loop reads CASSLAGVGDEAFF. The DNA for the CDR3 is TGTGCCAGCAGCTTGGCGGGCGTGGGTGATGAAGCTTTCTTT.